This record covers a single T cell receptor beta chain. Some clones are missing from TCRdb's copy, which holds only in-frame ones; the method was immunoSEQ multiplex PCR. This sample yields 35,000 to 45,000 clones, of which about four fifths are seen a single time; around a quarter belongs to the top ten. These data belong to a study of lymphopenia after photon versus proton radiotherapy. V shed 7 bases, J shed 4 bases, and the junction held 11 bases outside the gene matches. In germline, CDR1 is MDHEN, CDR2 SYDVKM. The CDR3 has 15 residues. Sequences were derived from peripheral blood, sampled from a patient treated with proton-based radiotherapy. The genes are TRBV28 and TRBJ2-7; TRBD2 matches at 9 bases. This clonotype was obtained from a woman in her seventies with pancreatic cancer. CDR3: CASNPFSGSGYEQYF. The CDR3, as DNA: TGTGCCAGCAATCCTTTTAGCGGGAGTGGGTACGAGCAGTACTTC.